The rows below give T cell receptor beta chains drawn from one sample of a study of blood T cell repertoires in COVID-19. Sequencing used immunoSEQ multiplex PCR; TCRdb keeps in-frame clones, though not all of them. This table has about 260,000 clones, approximately 85% appearing once. Source material: PBMCs or T cells enriched from blood (not recorded which). The source is a woman aged 45 to 65 who had recovered from COVID-19. Both conserved end residues are part of each CDR3. The D gene is left open where the match is weak. Expanded clones get a size class; other rows say once, few or many, or leave the size out.

>.|TRBJ1-1|.|TRBV7-2
CASSPLHQGHTMNTEAFF
TGTGCCAGCAGCCCCCTTCACCAGGGGCACACTATGAACACTGAAGCTTTCTTT
>.|TRBJ1-1|TRBD1|TRBV5-5
CASSSGTGSLNTEAFF
TGTGCCAGCAGTTCCGGGACAGGGTCCCTGAACACTGAAGCTTTCTTT
>.|TRBJ2-6|.|TRBV3-1/TRBV3-2
CASSPGQPGANVLTF
TGTGCCAGCAGCCCGGGACAACCTGGGGCCAACGTCCTGACTTTC
>.|TRBJ2-3|.|TRBV23-1
CASSRGPRGTQYF
TGCGCCAGCAGTCGGGGTCCCAGGGGTACGCAGTATTTT
>.|TRBJ2-7|TRBD2|TRBV7-9
CATRGLAASYEQYF
TGTGCCACCAGGGGACTAGCGGCCTCCTACGAGCAGTACTTC
>.|TRBJ1-1|TRBD1|TRBV5-1
CASSLATGGLEAFF
TGCGCCAGCAGCTTGGCGACAGGGGGCTTGGAAGCTTTCTTT
>.|TRBJ2-2|TRBD2|TRBV6-4
CASSVLAGDTGELFF
TGTGCCAGCAGTGTACTAGCGGGAGACACCGGGGAGCTGTTTTTT
>.|TRBJ2-5|.|TRBV7-6
CASSLMTTETQYF
TGTGCCAGCAGCTTAATGACAACGGAGACCCAGTACTTC
>.|TRBJ2-1|TRBD1|TRBV14
CASSQSRDRDYNEQFF
TGTGCCAGCAGCCAAAGCCGGGACAGGGACTACAATGAGCAGTTCTTC
>.|TRBJ2-3|TRBD1|TRBV11-3
CASSKGRQGFSDTQYF
TGTGCCAGCAGCAAAGGGAGACAGGGGTTTTCAGATACGCAGTATTTT
>once|TRBJ1-6|TRBD1|TRBV11-2
CASSFGGQGSSPLHF
TGTGCCAGCAGCTTTGGGGGACAGGGCAGTTCACCCCTCCACTTT
>.|TRBJ2-4|.|TRBV7-2
CASSLWGGEVIQYF
TGTGCCAGCAGCTTATGGGGCGGGGAGGTCATTCAGTACTTC
>.|TRBJ2-6|TRBD1|TRBV7-3
CASSSTGQNSGANVLTF
TGTGCCAGCAGCTCAACGGGACAGAACTCTGGGGCCAACGTCCTGACTTTC
>few|TRBJ2-7|.|TRBV6-2/TRBV6-3
CASSYLRGVGEQYF
TGTGCCAGCAGTTACCTGCGGGGAGTGGGCGAGCAGTACTTC
>.|TRBJ2-3|.|TRBV5-1
CASSRLGGAQDTQYF
TGCGCCAGCAGCCGCCTAGGGGGGGCCCAAGATACGCAGTATTTT
>.|TRBJ1-6|TRBD1|TRBV6-5
CASAGQDRSPLHF
TGTGCCAGCGCCGGACAGGATAGGTCACCCCTCCACTTT
>.|TRBJ2-5|.|TRBV2
CASSGVTIAGTYQETQYF
TGTGCCAGCAGTGGGGTTACAATCGCGGGAACCTACCAAGAGACCCAGTACTTC
>once|TRBJ1-1|.|TRBV19
CASRLNTEAFF
TGTGCCAGTAGATTAAACACTGAAGCTTTCTTT
>.|TRBJ1-1|.|TRBV10-2
CASSEPPGTGTEAFF
TGCGCCAGCAGTGAGCCTCCCGGGACTGGGACTGAAGCTTTCTTT
>.|TRBJ2-3|.|TRBV28
CASSSSVSTDTQYF
TGTGCCAGCAGTTCCTCGGTCAGCACAGATACGCAGTATTTT
>.|TRBJ2-2|.|TRBV13
CASSSLTPRLDRHNTGELFF
TGTGCCAGCAGCTCACTAACCCCCAGGTTGGACAGACACAACACCGGGGAGCTGTTTTTT
>.|TRBJ1-3|.|TRBV20-1
CSASEQNAGNTIYF
TGCAGTGCTAGTGAACAGAATGCTGGAAACACCATATATTTT
>.|TRBJ1-5|TRBD1|TRBV27
CASPRGHSNQPQHF
TGTGCCAGCCCCAGGGGGCATAGCAATCAGCCCCAGCATTTT
>.|TRBJ1-2|TRBD1|TRBV25-1
CATLDRGMYGYTF
TGTGCCACCCTGGACAGGGGGATGTATGGCTACACCTTC
>.|TRBJ2-2|TRBD1|TRBV28
CASSLPPGTGKAGELFF
TGTGCCAGCAGTTTACCCCCGGGGACAGGGAAAGCCGGGGAGCTGTTTTTT
>.|TRBJ1-4|.|TRBV28
CASRITGANEKLFF
TGTGCCAGCAGAATCACCGGAGCTAATGAAAAACTGTTTTTT
>once|TRBJ2-5|TRBD1|TRBV4-3
CASSQVLSGQSQETQYF
TGCGCCAGCAGCCAAGTTCTCTCGGGACAGTCCCAAGAGACCCAGTACTTC
>.|TRBJ2-5|TRBD2|TRBV7-3
CASSPGGGGQETQYF
TGTGCCAGCAGCCCCGGGGGGGGCGGTCAAGAGACCCAGTACTTC
>.|TRBJ1-2|.|TRBV19
CASSISGLLPPSNYGYTF
TGTGCCAGTAGTATATCGGGATTGCTACCTCCTTCTAACTATGGCTACACCTTC
>.|TRBJ1-2|TRBD1|TRBV10-3
CAISEPDRALYGYTF
TGTGCCATCAGTGAACCGGACAGGGCACTCTATGGCTACACCTTC
>.|TRBJ1-2|.|TRBV25-1
CASSAAGTSYTF
TGTGCCAGCAGTGCGGCCGGGACAAGCTACACCTTC
>once|TRBJ1-6|.|TRBV28
CASSNLDRNNSPLHF
TGTGCCAGCAGTAACCTCGACAGGAATAATTCACCCCTCCACTTT
>.|TRBJ1-4|.|TRBV5-1
CASSLVGTNEKLFF
TGCGCCAGCAGCTTGGTCGGGACTAATGAAAAACTGTTTTTT
>.|TRBJ2-5|.|TRBV5-1
CASSQGVETQYF
TGCGCCAGCAGCCAAGGGGTGGAGACCCAGTACTTC
>.|TRBJ1-6|.|TRBV3-1/TRBV3-2
CASSPSGTVFDSPLHF
TGTGCCAGCAGCCCCAGCGGGACGGTGTTTGATTCACCCCTCCACTTT
>.|TRBJ1-2|.|TRBV7-8
CASGDTEDAYYGYTF
TGTGCCAGTGGGGACACGGAGGACGCTTACTATGGCTACACCTTC
>.|TRBJ2-6|.|TRBV9
CASSVDNPPAGANVLTF
TGTGCCAGCAGCGTTGACAATCCCCCCGCTGGGGCCAACGTCCTGACTTTC
>.|TRBJ2-2|.|TRBV24-1
CATSDLARGGTGELFF
TGTGCCACCAGTGATTTGGCAAGGGGGGGCACCGGGGAGCTGTTTTTT
>.|TRBJ1-2|TRBD1|TRBV4-1
CASSQEGGRGWGGPNYGYTF
TGCGCCAGCAGCCAAGAGGGGGGCAGGGGGTGGGGAGGTCCTAACTATGGCTACACCTTC
>.|TRBJ2-7|.|TRBV2
CASSDMAGSYEQYF
TGTGCCAGCAGTGATATGGCGGGATCCTACGAGCAGTACTTC